The 19 T cell receptor beta chains below were found in one sample sequenced in a study of shared clonotypes between healthy human individuals (dated by TCRdb to about 2020). Libraries were made using the immunoSEQ multiplex PCR assay. The source is immuneACCESS, and TCRdb retained only in-frame sequences with V and J called. Part of the clones is not carried over; for the studies checked, unresolved V genes explain less than half of this, and the remainder is unexplained. The sample contains about 2.2 million clones, about 92% of them found a single time. The ten top clones hold around 1.7% of the sample. CD8 naive samples consisted of CD45RO-negative cells that were positively selected for CCR7, yielding a CD45RA+CCR7+ population without TemRA cells. Sample: naive CD8+ T cells from PBMCs. What this sample's cell subset or site label stands for: CD45RA+CCR7+. The source of these receptors is a man younger than 35 in good health. Some clones in this sample may be carry-over from other donors' samples.

The chain couples TRBV11-2 to TRBJ2-7; 12 bases fit TRBD2. Trimming removed 0 bases from V and 3 bases from J; junction bases left unmatched: 3. Germline CDR1 reads SGHAT; CDR2 reads FQNNGV. The CDR3 is 16 residues long. The CDR3 reads CASSLDWGLAGYEQYF. In DNA form, the CDR3 reads TGTGCCAGCAGCTTAGATTGGGGACTAGCGGGCTACGAGCAGTACTTC.

Only one count was recorded for this clone. The chain combines TRBV7-6 with TRBJ1-6; D might be TRBD1 (5 bases). V dropped 5 bases and J dropped 9 bases, with 23 bases sitting between them. The V gene's germline CDR1 is SGHVS and CDR2 FNYEAQ. This CDR3 comprises 17 residues. This chain's CDR3 is CASSPRDQATGRSPLHF. The CDR3 nucleotides are TGTGCCAGCAGCCCACGGGATCAGGCTACAGGTCGTTCACCCCTCCACTTT.

The DNA of the CDR3 is TGCGCCAGCAGCTGGGGGCAGGGGCAGGTCGGATACGAGCAGTACTTC. As protein: CASSWGQGQVGYEQYF. The V gene is TRBV5-1, the J gene TRBJ2-7; a weak D match, TRBD1 (6 bases). Germline CDR1 and CDR2: SGHRS and YFSETQ. The CDR3 has 16 residues. V lost 3 bases and J lost 4, with 20 bases in between.

J is TRBJ1-4 and V is TRBV6-4, with D hard to call. Trimming took 4 bases from V and 10 from J, leaving 13 bases between them. This CDR3 is 13 amino acids long. Germline V CDR1 and CDR2: MRHNA, SNTAGT. The CDR3 coding sequence is TGTGCCAGCAGTGCGGGTATGCGGAGAAAACTGTTTTTT. Amino acids: CASSAGMRRKLFF.

The chain recombines TRBV6-5 with TRBJ2-7; 9 bases are shared with TRBD2. This CDR3 is built from 15 residues. V gave up 6 bases and J gave up 4 bases; unmatched junction bases: 10. The germline gives CDR1 MNHEY, CDR2 SVGAGI. The CDR3 nucleotides are TGTGCCAGCAGGCTCCGAGGCGCGGGAGGGTACGAGCAGTACTTC. It is translated as CASRLRGAGGYEQYF.

V and J are TRBV5-6 and TRBJ1-2; tentative D call: TRBD1 (6 bases). Germline CDR1 SGHDT, CDR2 YYEEEE. This CDR3 contains 14 residues. V was clipped by 5 bases and J by 6 bases, with 17 bases between them. This CDR3 reads CASRATGSLDGYTF. CDR3 nucleotides: TGTGCCAGCAGGGCAACAGGGTCACTGGATGGCTACACCTTC.

The J gene is TRBJ1-1, the V gene TRBV7-2; possibly TRBD1 for D (5 bases). The CDR3 is 15 residues long. The germline CDR1 and CDR2 sequences are SGHTA and FQGNSA. V shed 7 bases and J shed 3 bases, with 18 bases lying between them. The CDR3 region is CASTLLGGGYTEAFF. The CDR3 DNA reads TGTGCCAGCACCCTCTTGGGGGGGGGATACACTGAAGCTTTCTTT.

The chain combines TRBV4-1 with TRBJ2-1; 8 nucleotides match TRBD2. The CDR3 is 16 amino acids. The germline V gene encodes CDR1 MGHRA and CDR2 YSYEKL. With V trimmed by 1 base and J by 8 bases, 10 bases remained unmatched. The CDR3 region is CASSQGIQRGLYEQFF. Written as DNA, the CDR3 is TGCGCCAGCAGCCAAGGGATCCAGCGGGGGTTGTATGAGCAGTTCTTC.

This chain links TRBV15 with TRBJ2-1, with D perhaps TRBD1 (6 bases). In germline, CDR1 is LNHNV, CDR2 YYDKDF (reference sequence). V lost 0 bases and J 4 bases, leaving 16 bases between the germline ends. CDR3 size: 17 residues. This CDR3 is CATSRERSRGRYNEQFF. In nucleotides, the CDR3 is TGTGCCACCAGCAGAGAGCGGTCCAGGGGACGATACAATGAGCAGTTCTTC.

The chain couples TRBV27 to TRBJ2-7, with 7 bases fitting TRBD2. Germline V CDR1 and CDR2: MNHEY, SMNVEV (reference sequence). The CDR3 runs to 17 residues. The trim removed 2 bases at V and 3 bases at J, leaving 13 bases unmatched. The CDR3 bases are TGTGCCAGCAGTTTAAGTAGTGTGGCTAGCGGATACTACGAGCAGTACTTC. It is translated as CASSLSSVASGYYEQYF.

The CDR3 DNA follows: TGTGCCAGCAGTCCAGCGCGGGAGGCTGAACTGAACACCGGGGAGCTGTTTTTT. It translates to CASSPAREAELNTGELFF. The chain couples TRBV7-2 to TRBJ2-2, with TRBD2 identical over 8 bases. V lost 6 bases and J lost 1; bases outside the gene matches: 13. In germline, CDR1 is SGHTA, CDR2 FQGNSA. The CDR3 runs 18 residues.

The CDR3 is CAWSERPYEQYF. As DNA, the CDR3 is TGTGCCTGGAGTGAGCGGCCCTACGAGCAGTACTTC. The chain has TRBV30 and TRBJ2-7; TRBD2 might be the D (5 bases). The CDR3 extends over 12 amino acids. Germline loops: CDR1 GTSNPN, CDR2 SVGIG (reference sequence). The V end lost 1 base, the J end lost 2 bases, and 6 bases lay between the germline ends.

The V call is TRBV15, the J call TRBJ2-3, with D uncertain. V dropped 0 bases and J dropped 0 bases, with 19 bases sitting between them. Germline CDR1 and CDR2: LNHNV and YYDKDF (reference sequence). This CDR3 region has 19 residues. Here the CDR3 DNA reads TGTGCCACCAGCAGAGATCCGGCAGCCCTGAAGACTAGCACAGATACGCAGTATTTT. Protein: CATSRDPAALKTSTDTQYF.

This rearrangement joins TRBV11-2 to TRBJ2-7; D gene uncertain. Trimming removed 2 bases from V and 6 bases from J, with 11 bases in between. The CDR3 covers 13 residues. Germline CDR1 is SGHAT and CDR2 is FQNNGV. The CDR3: CASSLNSLGEQYF. The CDR3 DNA is TGTGCCAGCAGCTTAAACTCACTCGGCGAGCAGTACTTC.

About this clone itself: The junction shows a germline mismatch at one end, possibly a read error. V gene TRBV6-1 combines with J gene TRBJ2-1; tentatively, D is TRBD2 (9 bases). Germline CDR1 MNHNS, CDR2 SASEGT. The CDR3 has 19 residues. In DNA form, the CDR3 reads TGTGCCAGCAGTGGACAGGGGACGTTTGTGCGGGAGGGCGACAACGAGCAGTTCTTC. Protein: CASSGQGTFVREGDNEQFF.

The J gene is TRBJ2-7, the V gene TRBV7-9, with 7 bases fitting TRBD1. The V and J ends lost 3 bases and 2 bases, in that order; junction bases with no gene match: 4. This CDR3 has 14 amino acids. The germline V gene encodes CDR1 SEHNR and CDR2 FQNEAQ (reference sequence). The CDR3 nucleotides are TGTGCCAGCAGCTTTACAGGGGTGACCTACGAGCAGTACTTC. It is translated as CASSFTGVTYEQYF.

The J gene is TRBJ2-7, the V gene TRBV2; TRBD2 aligns across 12 bases. The germline V gene encodes CDR1 SNHLY and CDR2 FYNNEI. CDR3 length: 15 amino acids. With V trimmed by 8 bases and J by 7 bases, 12 bases remained unmatched. The DNA for the CDR3 is TGTGCCAGCGGAGAGACTAGCGGGAGCATGGAAGAGCAGTACTTC. It codes for CASGETSGSMEEQYF.

The chain recombines TRBV7-9 with TRBJ2-1; 9 bases match TRBD2. Germline trimming cut 4 bases from V and 3 bases from J; bases unmatched to any gene: 7. The CDR3 has 16 amino acids. Looked up from germline, CDR1 is SEHNR and CDR2 is FQNEAQ (reference sequence). Here the CDR3 reads CASSSPASGIYNEQFF. The CDR3 bases are TGTGCCAGCAGCTCCCCGGCTAGCGGGATCTACAATGAGCAGTTCTTC.

CDR3 in DNA: TGTGCCAGCAGTTTATCATCCACCCAAGAGACCCAGTACTTC. This encodes CASSLSSTQETQYF. The chain links TRBV27 to TRBJ2-5; D not resolved. V was shortened by 0 bases and J by 1 base, with 6 bases between the two germline ends. In germline, CDR1 is MNHEY, CDR2 SMNVEV (reference sequence). The CDR3 covers 14 residues.